These T cell receptor beta chains were read from a single sample in a study of blood T cell dynamics during melanoma immunotherapy. Generated by immunoSEQ multiplex PCR, the TCRdb table keeps only in-frame clones and is missing some. The sample records around 12,000 clones, less than 85% being singletons. The sample here was blood, taken from a patient treated with checkpoint blockade. These receptors were collected from a human donor with melanoma. The CDR3 runs from the conserved cysteine through the conserved F or W. A D gene is named only where the DNA matches it firmly. Size is stated for part of the rows, as once, few or many counts, or as a class when the clone is expanded.

D	V	J	size	CDR3	DNA
.	TRBV2	TRBJ1-2	.	CASSGFNEGGYTF	TGTGCCAGCAGTGGGTTTAACGAGGGGGGCTACACCTTC
.	TRBV28	TRBJ1-2	few	CASSFREINYGYTF	TGTGCCAGCAGTTTCCGGGAAATCAACTATGGCTACACCTTC
TRBD1	TRBV13	TRBJ2-3	.	CASSFTGDSLTDTQYF	TGTGCCAGCAGCTTCACAGGGGATTCGCTCACAGATACGCAGTATTTT
.	TRBV28	TRBJ1-5	.	CASSTTGTGSNQPQHF	TGTGCCAGCAGTACAACCGGGACGGGCAGCAATCAGCCCCAGCATTTT
.	TRBV6-1	TRBJ1-2	few	CASSERTRLGGYTF	TGTGCCAGCAGTGAACGGACAAGGCTTGGAGGCTACACCTTC
.	TRBV29-1	TRBJ2-1	.	CSVWPGSQNEQFF	TGCAGCGTTTGGCCAGGAAGCCAGAATGAGCAGTTCTTC
TRBD1	TRBV4-2	TRBJ1-1	.	CASSQGQGRTEAFF	TGTGCCAGCAGCCAGGGACAGGGTAGGACTGAAGCTTTCTTT
.	TRBV15	TRBJ1-1	.	CATSRRGDTEAFF	TGTGCCACCAGCAGGCGGGGGGACACTGAAGCTTTCTTT
.	TRBV10-3	TRBJ1-1	few	CAIRDTLGGNTEAFF	TGTGCCATCAGGGACACCCTGGGGGGGAACACTGAAGCTTTCTTT
.	TRBV19	TRBJ2-1	.	CASQAGPSSYNEQFF	TGTGCCAGCCAAGCGGGCCCCTCCTCCTACAATGAGCAGTTCTTC
TRBD1	TRBV27	TRBJ2-1	.	CASSLSFLRDRDYNEQFF	TGTGCCAGCAGTTTAAGTTTCTTGCGGGACAGGGACTACAATGAGCAGTTCTTC
.	TRBV6-6	TRBJ1-2	.	CASSYLPPLHYGYTF	TGTGCCAGCAGTTACCTGCCCCCGCTCCACTATGGCTACACCTTC
.	TRBV6-1	TRBJ2-7	.	CASSEIGRSPYEQYF	TGTGCCAGCAGTGAAATCGGGCGCAGTCCCTACGAGCAGTACTTC
TRBD1	TRBV6-4	TRBJ2-7	.	CASSRTGDGYEQYF	TGTGCCAGCAGCCGGACAGGCGACGGCTACGAGCAGTACTTC
.	TRBV5-6	TRBJ1-1	.	CASSLREGDTEAFF	TGTGCCAGCAGCTTGAGGGAAGGAGACACTGAAGCTTTCTTT
.	TRBV7-8	TRBJ1-1	once	CASSLGGPGSGTEAFF	TGTGCCAGCAGCTTAGGAGGGCCCGGGTCAGGGACTGAAGCTTTCTTT
TRBD1	TRBV5-5	TRBJ1-1	.	CASSLGTDQRAFF	TGTGCCAGCAGCTTAGGGACAGATCAGAGAGCTTTCTTT
TRBD1	TRBV19	TRBJ2-2	.	CASSKIRDRGLGTGELFF	TGTGCCAGTAGTAAGATACGCGACAGGGGGCTTGGCACCGGGGAGCTGTTTTTT
.	TRBV4-3	TRBJ1-4	once	CASSQDLPSRGRLFF	TGCGCCAGCAGCCAAGATCTCCCTTCACGGGGGAGGCTGTTTTTT
.	TRBV5-1	TRBJ2-2	.	CASLSLDGNTGELFF	TGCGCCAGCCTCAGCCTGGACGGGAACACCGGGGAGCTGTTTTTT
.	TRBV21-1	TRBJ1-1	.	CASSKLDGMNTEAFF	TGTGCCAGCAGCAAACTCGACGGGATGAACACTGAAGCTTTCTTT
TRBD1	TRBV7-9	TRBJ1-5	once	CAIDTGQSNQPQHF	TGTGCCATCGATACGGGACAGAGCAATCAGCCCCAGCATTTT
.	TRBV29-1	TRBJ2-7	.	CSVEGTGRVQQYF	TGCAGCGTTGAGGGGACCGGCCGGGTGCAGCAGTACTTC
TRBD1	TRBV9	TRBJ1-6	.	CASSAGDRETSPLHF	TGTGCCAGCAGCGCGGGGGACAGGGAGACTTCACCCCTCCACTTT
TRBD1	TRBV5-1	TRBJ2-2	.	CASSLGPGTVTGELFF	TGCGCCAGCAGCTTGGGCCCCGGGACAGTCACCGGGGAGCTGTTTTTT
.	TRBV5-6	TRBJ1-3	.	CASSLTGTSGNTIYF	TGTGCCAGCAGCTTAACGGGGACCTCTGGAAACACCATATATTTT
.	TRBV28	TRBJ1-3	.	CASGEGLGAGNTIYF	TGTGCCAGTGGAGAGGGCCTAGGGGCTGGAAACACCATATATTTT
.	TRBV19	TRBJ1-1	.	CASTNRFTEAFF	TGTGCCAGTACGAATCGGTTCACTGAAGCTTTCTTT
.	TRBV6-6	TRBJ2-3	.	CASSGTGGADTQYF	TGTGCCAGCAGTGGGACTGGGGGCGCAGATACGCAGTATTTT
TRBD1	TRBV19	TRBJ2-7	once	CASSPRQGPYEQYF	TGTGCCAGTAGTCCCAGACAGGGGCCCTACGAGCAGTACTTC
TRBD2	TRBV5-1	TRBJ2-3	.	CASALAGVMIDTQYF	TGCGCCAGCGCCCTAGCGGGAGTTATGATAGATACGCAGTATTTT
.	TRBV25-1	TRBJ2-1	.	CASSGKTFEQFF	TGTGCCAGCAGTGGAAAGACCTTTGAGCAGTTCTTC
TRBD2	TRBV13	TRBJ2-1	.	CASSDLGLADGPYNEQFF	TGTGCCAGCAGCGATCTCGGGCTAGCGGACGGGCCCTACAATGAGCAGTTCTTC
TRBD1	TRBV5-3	TRBJ1-1	once	CARSVQGRKGQNTEAFF	TGTGCCAGAAGCGTACAGGGGCGCAAGGGGCAGAACACTGAAGCTTTCTTT
TRBD2	TRBV5-1	TRBJ2-5	.	CASSLGAGGLGETQYF	TGCGCCAGCAGCTTGGGCGCGGGAGGGCTAGGTGAGACCCAGTACTTC